These T cell receptor beta chains were read from a single sample in a study of blood T cell repertoires in COVID-19. Here immunoSEQ multiplex PCR was the method, and the copy in TCRdb shows in-frame clones only, minus some. The sample has about 200,000 clones, 86% seen once. Source material: PBMCs or T cells enriched from blood (not recorded which). Receptor source: a woman in her 30s who had been exposed to COVID-19. Both conserved end residues are part of each CDR3. D genes are given only for firm matches. Not all rows give a size; the values are once, few, many and, for expanded clones, a class.

TRBJ1-2 | TRBD1 | TRBV19 | NA | CASSIAGQGNYGYTF | TGTGCCAGTAGTATAGCGGGACAGGGGAACTATGGCTACACCTTC
TRBJ2-2 | NA | TRBV5-1 | NA | CASRSRTENTGELFF | TGCGCCAGCCGCTCCCGGACAGAGAACACCGGGGAGCTGTTTTTT
TRBJ2-6 | NA | TRBV19 | NA | CASRAASSGANVLTF | TGTGCCAGTAGGGCAGCGAGCTCTGGGGCCAACGTCCTGACTTTC
TRBJ2-7 | TRBD2 | TRBV18 | NA | CASSPSNSASGVSEQYF | TGTGCCAGCTCACCATCCAATTCGGCCAGCGGGGTTAGCGAGCAGTACTTC
TRBJ1-2 | NA | TRBV2 | NA | CASSDGMGGLGGYTF | TGTGCCAGCAGTGATGGAATGGGCGGGCTCGGAGGCTACACCTTC
TRBJ1-4 | TRBD1 | TRBV29-1 | NA | CSVGQGSTNEKLFF | TGCAGCGTCGGACAGGGGTCAACTAATGAAAAACTGTTTTTT
TRBJ2-5 | NA | TRBV18 | NA | CASSEGEETQYF | TGTGCCAGCTCCGAGGGGGAAGAGACCCAGTACTTC
TRBJ2-7 | NA | TRBV5-8 | once | CASSLVRGKGYEQYF | TGTGCCAGCAGCTTGGTAAGGGGAAAGGGATACGAGCAGTACTTC
TRBJ1-1 | NA | TRBV7-6 | NA | CASSLGGAEGNTEAFF | TGTGCCAGCAGCTTAGGCGGCGCAGAGGGCAACACTGAAGCTTTCTTT
TRBJ2-1 | NA | TRBV7-9 | few | CASRRDSGGNEQFF | TGTGCCAGCAGGCGGGACAGTGGGGGCAATGAGCAGTTCTTC
TRBJ1-2 | NA | TRBV3-1/TRBV3-2 | NA | CASSPPGNYGYTF | TGTGCCAGCAGCCCCCCGGGGAACTATGGCTACACCTTC
TRBJ2-2 | NA | TRBV10-3 | NA | CAARRQGRTGELFF | TGTGCCGCGCGCAGGCAGGGTAGGACCGGGGAGCTGTTTTTT
TRBJ1-5 | NA | TRBV23-1 | few | CASSRTAGGNQPQHF | TGCGCCAGCAGTAGGACAGCCGGGGGCAATCAGCCCCAGCATTTT
TRBJ1-2 | NA | TRBV3-1/TRBV3-2 | once | CASSQPYFDGYTF | TGTGCCAGCAGCCAACCCTATTTTGATGGCTACACCTTC
TRBJ2-7 | NA | TRBV5-8 | NA | CASQQTYEQYF | TGTGCCAGCCAACAGACCTACGAGCAGTACTTC
TRBJ1-4 | TRBD1 | TRBV2 | NA | CASRPPGRGQWEKLFF | TGTGCCAGCAGGCCCCCGGGACGGGGACAGTGGGAAAAACTGTTTTTT
TRBJ2-1 | TRBD2 | TRBV7-6 | NA | CASSLAISGTSLHEQFF | TGTGCCAGCAGCTTGGCCATCTCCGGGACTAGCCTCCATGAGCAGTTCTTC
TRBJ2-7 | NA | TRBV7-6 | NA | CASSLGGGQTTYEQYF | TGTGCCAGCAGCTTAGGAGGCGGACAGACCACCTACGAGCAGTACTTC
TRBJ2-7 | NA | TRBV18 | NA | CASSAEQGPYEQYF | TGTGCCAGCTCAGCCGAACAGGGCCCCTACGAGCAGTACTTC
TRBJ2-7 | TRBD1 | TRBV25-1 | NA | CASSIRTGGRDEQYF | TGTGCCAGCAGTATAAGGACAGGGGGCAGGGACGAGCAGTACTTC
TRBJ2-3 | TRBD2 | TRBV6-5 | NA | CASNYVSGGESDTQYF | TGTGCCAGCAATTACGTTAGCGGGGGGGAATCAGATACGCAGTATTTT
TRBJ1-2 | NA | TRBV21-1 | NA | CASSKDAGYGYTF | TGTGCCAGCAGCAAAGACGCAGGGTATGGCTACACCTTC
TRBJ1-5 | NA | TRBV4-1 | NA | CASSQDLAAAQHF | TGCGCCAGCAGCCAAGATCTGGCCGCGGCCCAGCATTTT
TRBJ1-4 | NA | TRBV12-5 | once | CASGGDRINEKLFF | TGTGCTAGTGGGGGAGACAGGATCAATGAAAAACTGTTTTTT
TRBJ1-2 | NA | TRBV19 | NA | CASSIEGEGDGYTF | TGTGCCAGTAGTATCGAGGGTGAAGGCGATGGCTACACCTTC
TRBJ1-1 | NA | TRBV2 | NA | CASRLQGNTEAFF | TGTGCCAGCAGACTACAGGGGAACACTGAAGCTTTCTTT
TRBJ2-6 | NA | TRBV2 | NA | CASSKRAPLSGANVLTF | TGTGCCAGCAGTAAGAGGGCACCGCTCTCTGGGGCCAACGTCCTGACTTTC
TRBJ1-6 | NA | TRBV27 | NA | CASSQTGLTESPLHF | TGTGCCAGCAGTCAAACGGGACTAACAGAATCACCCCTCCACTTT
TRBJ1-2 | NA | TRBV5-6 | NA | CASSLLRATFYGYTF | TGTGCCAGCAGCTTGCTCCGAGCGACCTTCTATGGCTACACCTTC
TRBJ2-7 | TRBD1 | TRBV5-1 | NA | CASSGTGRYEQYF | TGCGCCAGCTCCGGGACAGGGAGGTACGAGCAGTACTTC
TRBJ1-2 | NA | TRBV3-1/TRBV3-2 | NA | CASSQDRGDDPNYGYTF | TGTGCCAGCAGCCAAGACCGGGGGGACGACCCGAACTATGGCTACACCTTC
TRBJ2-3 | TRBD1 | TRBV4-1 | NA | CASSQGGPGQGKSTDTQYF | TGCGCCAGCAGCCAGGGGGGACCGGGACAGGGAAAGAGCACAGATACGCAGTATTTT
TRBJ1-1 | NA | TRBV11-2 | NA | CASSFRAGDDTEAFF | TGTGCCAGCAGCTTCAGGGCGGGAGACGACACTGAAGCTTTCTTT
TRBJ2-2 | TRBD1 | TRBV30 | NA | CASQGVVTGELFF | TGTGCCTCACAGGGGGTGGTCACCGGGGAGCTGTTTTTT
TRBJ1-5 | TRBD1 | TRBV6-5 | few | CASSADRVQPQHF | TGTGCCAGCAGCGCGGACAGGGTACAGCCCCAGCATTTT
TRBJ1-1 | NA | TRBV6-5 | NA | CASSYGGRTEAFF | TGTGCCAGCAGTTACGGGGGGAGGACTGAAGCTTTCTTT
TRBJ1-2 | TRBD1 | TRBV30 | NA | CAWSVKGAGDGYTF | TGTGCCTGGAGTGTAAAGGGGGCTGGTGACGGCTACACCTTC
TRBJ2-7 | NA | TRBV5-4 | NA | CASSSMTGLSEQYF | TGTGCCAGCAGCTCCATGACAGGCCTCAGCGAGCAGTACTTC
TRBJ1-2 | NA | TRBV11-2 | few | CASSLDEAGDYGYTF | TGTGCCAGCAGCTTAGATGAAGCGGGAGACTATGGCTACACCTTC
TRBJ1-5 | NA | TRBV2 | NA | CASDRGANQPQHF | TGTGCCAGCGACCGAGGCGCCAATCAGCCCCAGCATTTT
TRBJ1-1 | TRBD1 | TRBV6-1 | NA | CASSERGQANTEAFF | TGTGCCAGCAGTGAAAGGGGACAGGCGAACACTGAAGCTTTCTTT
TRBJ1-1 | TRBD1 | TRBV5-1 | once | CASSLEPGQGLVTEAFF | TGCGCCAGCAGCTTGGAACCGGGACAGGGTCTAGTGACTGAAGCTTTCTTT
TRBJ2-6 | NA | TRBV4-1 | NA | CASSQDLHRGSGANVLTF | TGCGCCAGCAGCCAAGATTTGCATCGGGGGTCTGGGGCCAACGTCCTGACTTTC
TRBJ2-5 | TRBD1 | TRBV18 | NA | CASSPRGTGGRETQYF | TGTGCCAGCTCACCGCGTGGGACAGGGGGTAGAGAGACCCAGTACTTC
TRBJ1-1 | TRBD1 | TRBV5-1 | NA | CASSPFLAGGNTEAFF | TGCGCCAGCAGCCCGTTCCTGGCAGGGGGGAACACTGAAGCTTTCTTT